What follows are 11 T cell receptor beta chains derived from one specimen sequenced in a study of blood T cell repertoires in COVID-19 (dated by TCRdb to 2020 to 2022). The method was the immunoSEQ multiplex PCR assay. The clones in this table, taken by TCRdb from immuneACCESS, are in-frame only. Not every clone is retained; where verified, under half of the shortfall comes from an unresolved V gene, and the cause of the rest is unknown. The sample contains about 160,000 clones, roughly 85% of them found a single time. The leading ten clones occupy 2.5% to 4% of the sample. What was sequenced was peripheral blood. Receptor source: a human donor with acute or convalescent COVID-19. The donor label of this sample is uncertain.

About this clone itself: Other DNA sequences of this sample code for an identical CDR3. The chain joins TRBV9 to TRBJ1-4; D ambiguous. V was trimmed by 0 bases and J by 4 bases, leaving 10 bases between them. Per germline, CDR1 SGDLS and CDR2 YYNGEE. There are 15 residues in the CDR3. The CDR3 nucleotides are TGTGCCAGCAGCGTAGGAGGAGGCCTTAATGAAAAACTGTTTTTT. Residues: CASSVGGGLNEKLFF.

The chain has TRBV2 and TRBJ2-2; D is perhaps TRBD2 (6 bases). Trimming took off 7 bases at V and 0 bases at J, with 12 bases between the two ends. The CDR3 spans 15 residues. Germline CDR1 SNHLY, CDR2 FYNNEI. CDR3 bases: TGTGCCAGCACCATGGCGGGGACGAACACCGGGGAGCTGTTTTTT. Encoded protein: CASTMAGTNTGELFF.

About this clone itself: In this CDR3 the conserved last residue, phenylalanine or tryptophan, is missing, so a read error is likely. No DNA is shown, since the ends of the CDR3 on it are uncertain; the CDR3 is the one TCRdb lists. The chain has TRBV30 and TRBJ1-4; the D segment call TRBD1 is taken from the table without a DNA check. From its first to its last residue, the CDR3 has 11 amino acids. In germline, CDR1 is GTSNPN, CDR2 SVGIG (reference sequence). CDR3 sequence reads: CAWSPADRRGL.

The chain employs TRBV30 and TRBJ2-5; a weak D match, TRBD2 (5 bases). V lost 1 base and J 3 bases, leaving 24 bases between the germline ends. The CDR3 loop spans 18 amino acids. The germline V gene has CDR1 GTSNPN and CDR2 SVGIG (reference sequence). The CDR3 reads CAWSAYGVEGIWKETQYF. The CDR3 DNA reads TGTGCCTGGAGTGCCTATGGGGTAGAGGGTATTTGGAAAGAGACCCAGTACTTC.

This clone was detected only a few times. The V and J genes are TRBV7-2 and TRBJ2-7; D is uncertain. Trimming stripped 0 bases from V and 5 bases from J, with 8 bases between. From germline, CDR1 is SGHTA and CDR2 FQGNSA. The CDR3 is 13 residues long. DNA of the CDR3: TGTGCCAGCAGCTTAGCGCGCCCCAACGAGCAGTACTTC. Protein sequence: CASSLARPNEQYF.

The chain recombines TRBV6-2 or TRBV6-3 with TRBJ2-7; D not certain. Germline values: CDR1 MNHEY, CDR2 SVGEGT. The V gene lost 6 bases and the J gene lost 0 bases, with 9 bases spanning the gap. The CDR3 runs 13 residues. In DNA form, the CDR3 reads TGTGCCAGCAGCCTCCTCGGCTCCTACGAGCAGTACTTC. As protein: CASSLLGSYEQYF.

The CDR3 loop is CASSVGSGVAHPYNEQFF. CDR3 coding DNA: TGTGCCAGCAGCGTAGGTAGCGGGGTCGCCCATCCCTACAATGAGCAGTTCTTC. The chain joins TRBV9 to TRBJ2-1; the match to TRBD2 covers 8 bases. The CDR3 totals 18 residues. V lost 0 bases and J lost 2; bases outside the gene matches: 10. Per the germline V gene, CDR1 is SGDLS and CDR2 is YYNGEE.

The chain is built from TRBV5-4 and TRBJ1-2; D might be TRBD1 (5 bases). CDR1 and CDR2 from the germline V gene are SGHNT and YYREEE (reference sequence). V was clipped by 0 bases and J by 3 bases, with 6 bases between them. There are 13 residues in the CDR3. The chain's CDR3 is CASSLVGDYGYTF. For the CDR3, the DNA is TGTGCCAGCAGCTTGGTAGGGGACTATGGCTACACCTTC.

The CDR3 sequence is CASSSRQGRNQPQHF. The DNA for the CDR3 is TGTGCCAGCAGTTCAAGACAGGGGAGGAATCAGCCCCAGCATTTT. The chain recombines TRBV27 with TRBJ1-5; TRBD1 matches 8 bases. Germline trimming cut 4 bases from V and 4 bases from J; bases unmatched to any gene: 6. Germline CDR1 and CDR2: MNHEY and SMNVEV (reference sequence). The CDR3 extends over 15 amino acids.

This clone was recorded only once. The chain combines TRBV4-1 with TRBJ2-7, with a weak D call TRBD1 (6 bases). V shed 5 bases and J shed 5 bases, with 13 bases lying between them. The CDR3 has 13 residues. Germline V gives CDR1 MGHRA, CDR2 YSYEKL. CDR3 nucleotide sequence: TGCGCCAGCAGCTACAGGGCTTCCCACGAGCAGTACTTC. It encodes CASSYRASHEQYF.

This clone has just a few counts. The CDR3 DNA reads TGTGCCAGCTACTTGAGGAACCAAGAGACCCAGTACTTC. Its translation is CASYLRNQETQYF. The chain combines TRBV18 with TRBJ2-5, with D unresolved. Germline V gene sequence: CDR1 KGHSH, CDR2 LQKENI. The ends were cut back, 7 bases at V and 0 bases at J, with 9 bases in the middle. The CDR3 is made up of 13 amino acids.